The rows below give T cell receptor beta chains drawn from one sample of a study of blood T cell repertoires in COVID-19. Some clones are missing from TCRdb's copy, which holds only in-frame ones; the method was immunoSEQ multiplex PCR. The sample records fewer than 250,000 clones, around four fifths being singletons. The sequencing input was peripheral blood. These receptors were obtained from a woman aged 70 to 79 with acute or convalescent COVID-19. Each CDR3 is given without its conserved first and last residue. Each record gives: V gene, CDR3 protein.

>TRBV19
ASLDRAGANVLT
>TRBV7-2
ASSLDIQPQH
>TRBV4-2
ASSQDLLAGGQETQY
>TRBV5-6
ASSSSYEQY
>TRBV15
ATSRDTGDEQF
>TRBV7-6
ASSSFSGQDYGYT
>TRBV19
ASSVLRGRSNQPQH
>TRBV2
ASSEEWAEQF
>TRBV5-5
ASRSAGGPSSYEQY
>TRBV6-2/TRBV6-3
ASSYPRNSYEQY